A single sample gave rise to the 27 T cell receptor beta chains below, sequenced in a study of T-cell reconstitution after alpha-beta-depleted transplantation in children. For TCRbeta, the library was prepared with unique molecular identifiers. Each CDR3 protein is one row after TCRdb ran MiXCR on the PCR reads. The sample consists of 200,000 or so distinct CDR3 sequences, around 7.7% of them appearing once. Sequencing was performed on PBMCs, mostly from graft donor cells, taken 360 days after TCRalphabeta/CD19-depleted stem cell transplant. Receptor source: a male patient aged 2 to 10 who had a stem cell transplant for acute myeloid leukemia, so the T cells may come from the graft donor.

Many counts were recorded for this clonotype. The chain's CDR3 is CSASRAVNTEAFF. The CDR3 region has the DNA TGCAGTGCTAGTCGGGCAGTGAACACTGAAGCTTTCTTT. V usage is TRBV20-1 and J usage is TRBJ1-1, with D uncertain. CDR3 length equals 13 residues. Trimming stripped 3 bases from V and 0 bases from J, with 8 bases between. Germline V lookup: CDR1 DFQATT, CDR2 SNEGSKA (reference sequence).

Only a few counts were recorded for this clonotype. The CDR3 protein is CASSSRGELSNQPQHF. DNA for the CDR3: TGTGCCAGCAGCTCCCGGGGGGAATTGAGCAATCAGCCCCAGCATTTT. V gene TRBV21-1 combines with J gene TRBJ1-5; whether TRBD1, the table's D call, matches the DNA was not checked. TRBV21-1 counts as a pseudogene. This CDR3 is 16 amino acids long.

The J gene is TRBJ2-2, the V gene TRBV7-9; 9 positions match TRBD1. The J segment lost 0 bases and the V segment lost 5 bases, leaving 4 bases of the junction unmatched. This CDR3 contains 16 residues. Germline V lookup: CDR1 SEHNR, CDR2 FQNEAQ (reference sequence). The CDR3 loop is CASSHRTGANTGELFF. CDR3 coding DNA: TGTGCCAGCAGCCATCGGACAGGGGCGAACACCGGGGAGCTGTTTTTT.

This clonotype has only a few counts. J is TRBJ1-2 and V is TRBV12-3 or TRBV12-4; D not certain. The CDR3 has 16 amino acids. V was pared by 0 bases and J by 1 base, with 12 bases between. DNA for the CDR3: TGTGCCAGCAGTTTAGCCCAGGCGCGCCTTAACTATGGCTACACCTTC. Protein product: CASSLAQARLNYGYTF.

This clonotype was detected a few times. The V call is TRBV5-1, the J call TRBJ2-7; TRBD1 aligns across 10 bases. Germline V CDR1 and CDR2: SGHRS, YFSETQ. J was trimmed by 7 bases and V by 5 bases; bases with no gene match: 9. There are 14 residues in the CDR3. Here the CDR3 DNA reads TGCGCCAGCAGACCCGGGACAGGGGTCGGTGAGCAGTACTTC. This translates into CASRPGTGVGEQYF.

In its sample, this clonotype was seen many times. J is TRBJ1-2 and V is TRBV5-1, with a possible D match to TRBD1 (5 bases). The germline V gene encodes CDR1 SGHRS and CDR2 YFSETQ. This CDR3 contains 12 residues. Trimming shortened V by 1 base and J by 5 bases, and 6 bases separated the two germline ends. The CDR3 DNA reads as TGCGCCAGCAGCTTGTCAGGGTATGGCTACACCTTC. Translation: CASSLSGYGYTF. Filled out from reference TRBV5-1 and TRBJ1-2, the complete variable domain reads KAGVTQTPRYLIKTRGQQVTLSCSPISGHRSVSWYQQTPGQGLQFLFEYFSETQRNKGNFPGRFSGRQFSNSRSEMNVSTLELGDSALYLCASSLSGYGYTFGSGTRLTVV.

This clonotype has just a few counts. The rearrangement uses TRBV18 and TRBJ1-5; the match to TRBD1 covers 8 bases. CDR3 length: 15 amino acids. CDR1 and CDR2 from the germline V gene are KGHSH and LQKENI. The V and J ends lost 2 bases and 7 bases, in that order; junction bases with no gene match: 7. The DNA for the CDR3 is TGTGCCAGCTCACCAGGGGGACAGGAATTACAGCCCCAGCATTTT. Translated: CASSPGGQELQPQHF.

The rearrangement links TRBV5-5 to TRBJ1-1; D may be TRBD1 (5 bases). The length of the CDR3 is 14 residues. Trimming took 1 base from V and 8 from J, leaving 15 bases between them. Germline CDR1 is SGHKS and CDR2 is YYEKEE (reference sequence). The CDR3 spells CASSLSRVDSEAFF. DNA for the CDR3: TGTGCCAGCAGCTTGAGCAGGGTGGATAGCGAAGCTTTCTTT.

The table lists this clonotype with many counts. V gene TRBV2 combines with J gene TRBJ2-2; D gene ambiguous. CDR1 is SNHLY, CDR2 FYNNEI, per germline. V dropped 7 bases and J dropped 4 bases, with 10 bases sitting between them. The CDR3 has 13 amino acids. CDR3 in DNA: TGTGCCAGCAATAAGCGTCCCACCGGGGAGCTGTTTTTT. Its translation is CASNKRPTGELFF.

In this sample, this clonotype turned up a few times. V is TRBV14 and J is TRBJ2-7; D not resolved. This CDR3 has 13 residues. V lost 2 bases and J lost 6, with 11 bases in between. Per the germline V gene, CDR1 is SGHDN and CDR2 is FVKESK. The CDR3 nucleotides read TGTGCCAGCAGCCAATGGTTGGTAAGCGAGCAGTACGTC. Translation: CASSQWLVSEQYV.

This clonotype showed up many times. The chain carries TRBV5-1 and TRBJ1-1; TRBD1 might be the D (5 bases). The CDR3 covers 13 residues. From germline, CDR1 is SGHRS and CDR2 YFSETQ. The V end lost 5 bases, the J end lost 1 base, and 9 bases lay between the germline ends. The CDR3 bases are TGCGCCAGCAGAGAGGGGTGGAACACTGAAGCTTTCTTT. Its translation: CASREGWNTEAFF.

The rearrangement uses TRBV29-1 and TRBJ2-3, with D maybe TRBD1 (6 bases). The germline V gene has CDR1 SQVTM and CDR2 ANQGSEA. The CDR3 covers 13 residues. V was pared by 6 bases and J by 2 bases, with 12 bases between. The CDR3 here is CSVGQLLTDTQYF. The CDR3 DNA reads TGCAGCGTCGGACAGCTGCTCACAGATACGCAGTATTTT.

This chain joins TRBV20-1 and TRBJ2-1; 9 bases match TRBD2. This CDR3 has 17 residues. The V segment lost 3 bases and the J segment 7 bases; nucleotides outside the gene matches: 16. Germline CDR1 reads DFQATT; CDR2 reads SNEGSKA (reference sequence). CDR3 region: CSARQSPGGRAWNEQFF. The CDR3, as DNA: TGCAGTGCTAGGCAGTCCCCTGGCGGGAGGGCCTGGAATGAGCAGTTCTTC.

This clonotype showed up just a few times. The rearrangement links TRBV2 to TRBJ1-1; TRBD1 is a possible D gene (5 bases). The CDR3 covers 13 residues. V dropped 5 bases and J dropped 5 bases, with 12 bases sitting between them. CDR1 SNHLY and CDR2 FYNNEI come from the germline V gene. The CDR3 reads CASSWAGRTEAFF. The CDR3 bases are TGTGCCAGCAGTTGGGCAGGGAGGACTGAAGCTTTCTTT.

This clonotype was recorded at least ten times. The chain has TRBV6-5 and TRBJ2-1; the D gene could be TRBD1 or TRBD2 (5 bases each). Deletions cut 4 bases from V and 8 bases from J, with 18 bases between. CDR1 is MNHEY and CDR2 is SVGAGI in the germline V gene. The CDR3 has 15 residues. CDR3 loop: CASSSQGPPRDEQFF. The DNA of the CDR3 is TGTGCCAGCAGTTCCCAGGGACCACCGAGGGATGAGCAGTTCTTC.

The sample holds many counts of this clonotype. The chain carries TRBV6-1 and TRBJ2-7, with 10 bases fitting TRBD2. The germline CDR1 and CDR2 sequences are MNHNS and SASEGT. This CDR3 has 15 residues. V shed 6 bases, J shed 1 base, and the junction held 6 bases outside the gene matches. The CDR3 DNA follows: TGTGCCAGCAGACGACTAGCGGGCGATTCCTACGAGCAGTACTTC. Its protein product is CASRRLAGDSYEQYF.

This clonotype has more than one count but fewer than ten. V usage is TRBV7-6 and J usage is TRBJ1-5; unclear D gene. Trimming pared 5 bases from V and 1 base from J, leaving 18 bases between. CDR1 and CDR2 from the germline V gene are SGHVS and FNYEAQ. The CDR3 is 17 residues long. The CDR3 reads CASSPGVSGSSNQPQHF. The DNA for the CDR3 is TGTGCCAGCAGCCCCGGGGTCTCCGGGTCCAGCAATCAGCCCCAGCATTTT.

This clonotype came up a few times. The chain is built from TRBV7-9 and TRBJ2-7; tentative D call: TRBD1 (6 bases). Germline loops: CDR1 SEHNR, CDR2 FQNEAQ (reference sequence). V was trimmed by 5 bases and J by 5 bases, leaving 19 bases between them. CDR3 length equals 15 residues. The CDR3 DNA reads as TGTGCCAGCAGCCCCCACGGACAGCCCCGGGACGAGCAGTACTTC. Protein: CASSPHGQPRDEQYF.

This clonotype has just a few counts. The chain's CDR3 is CASSPRLREETQYF. In nucleotides, the CDR3 is TGTGCCAGCTCACCAAGATTAAGAGAAGAGACCCAGTACTTC. The V call is TRBV18, the J call TRBJ2-5; the D is unclear. The CDR3 has 14 residues. Germline V gene sequence: CDR1 KGHSH, CDR2 LQKENI. Trimming removed 2 bases at V and 3 bases at J, with 10 bases between.

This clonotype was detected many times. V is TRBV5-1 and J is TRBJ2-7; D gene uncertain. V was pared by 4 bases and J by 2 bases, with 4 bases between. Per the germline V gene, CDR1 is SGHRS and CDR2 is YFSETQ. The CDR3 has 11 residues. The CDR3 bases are TGCGCCAGCAGCCCTCCCTACGAGCAGTACGTC. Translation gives CASSPPYEQYV.

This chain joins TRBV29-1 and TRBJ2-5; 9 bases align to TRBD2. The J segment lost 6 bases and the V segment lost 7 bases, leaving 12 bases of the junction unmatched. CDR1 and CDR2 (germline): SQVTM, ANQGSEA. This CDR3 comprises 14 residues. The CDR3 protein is CSAAAPSGAKTQYF. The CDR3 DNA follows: TGCAGCGCCGCCGCCCCTAGCGGGGCCAAGACCCAGTACTTC. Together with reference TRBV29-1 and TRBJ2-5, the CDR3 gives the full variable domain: SAVISQKPSRDICQRGTSLTIQCQVDSQVTMMFWYRQQPGQSLTLIATANQGSEATYESGFVIDKFPISRPNLTFSTLTVSNMSPEDSSIYLCSAAAPSGAKTQYFGPGTRLLVL.

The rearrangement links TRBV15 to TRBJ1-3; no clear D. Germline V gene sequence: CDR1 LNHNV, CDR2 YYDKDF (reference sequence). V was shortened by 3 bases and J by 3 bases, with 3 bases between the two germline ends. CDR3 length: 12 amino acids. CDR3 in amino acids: CATSSDGNTIYF. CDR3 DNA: TGTGCCACCAGCAGTGATGGAAACACCATATATTTT. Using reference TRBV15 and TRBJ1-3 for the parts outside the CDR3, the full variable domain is DAMVIQNPRYQVTQFGKPVTLSCSQTLNHNVMYWYQQKSSQAPKLLFHYYDKDFNNEADTPDNFQSRRPNTSFCFLDIRSPGLGDTAMYLCATSSDGNTIYFGEGSWLTVV.

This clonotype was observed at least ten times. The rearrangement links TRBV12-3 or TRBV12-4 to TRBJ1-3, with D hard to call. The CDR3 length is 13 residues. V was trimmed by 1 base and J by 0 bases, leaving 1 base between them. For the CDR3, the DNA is TGTGCCAGCAGTTTAGACTCTGGAAACACCATATATTTT. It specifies CASSLDSGNTIYF.

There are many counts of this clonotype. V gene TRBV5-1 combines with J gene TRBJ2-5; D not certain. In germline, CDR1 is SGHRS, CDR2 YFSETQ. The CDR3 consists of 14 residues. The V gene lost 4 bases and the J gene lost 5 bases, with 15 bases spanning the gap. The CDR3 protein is CASSRTSPLETQYF. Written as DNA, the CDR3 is TGCGCCAGCAGCCGGACGAGCCCGTTGGAGACCCAGTACTTC.

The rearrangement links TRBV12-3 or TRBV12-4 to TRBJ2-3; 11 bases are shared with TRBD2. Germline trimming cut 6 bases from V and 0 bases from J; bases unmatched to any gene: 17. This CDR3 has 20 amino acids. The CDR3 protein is CASSGGPSGRPSSSTDTQYF. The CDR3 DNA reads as TGTGCCAGCAGCGGGGGGCCTAGCGGGAGGCCCTCCTCTAGCACAGATACGCAGTATTTT.

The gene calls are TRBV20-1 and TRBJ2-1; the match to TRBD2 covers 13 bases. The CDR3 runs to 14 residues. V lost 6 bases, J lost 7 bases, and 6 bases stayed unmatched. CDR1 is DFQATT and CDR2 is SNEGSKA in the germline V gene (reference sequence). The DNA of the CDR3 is TGCAGTGCACCCAGACTAGCGGGGGGTAATGAGCAGTTCTTC. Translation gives CSAPRLAGGNEQFF.

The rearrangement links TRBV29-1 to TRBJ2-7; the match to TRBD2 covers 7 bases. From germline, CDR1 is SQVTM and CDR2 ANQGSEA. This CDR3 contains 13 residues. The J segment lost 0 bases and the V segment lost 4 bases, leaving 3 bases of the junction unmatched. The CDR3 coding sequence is TGCAGCGTTGGACCGGGAGGCTCCTACGAGCAGTACTTC. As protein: CSVGPGGSYEQYF.